The clone carrying this T cell receptor (beta chain) showed up many times. Its antigen is not known. V gave up 2 bases and J gave up 4 bases, with 15 bases separating them. CDR3 length: 15 amino acids. With MiXCR, TCRdb reprocessed the PCR reads. The top ten clones hold 9.8% of a sample with 40,000 to 50,000 clones, approximately 4.1% of them seen once. This sample is part of a study of metastatic and nonmetastatic thyroid tumors. Overall study: Both malignant and benign thyroid patients supplied peripheral blood and tumor or nodule tissue samples, across which the repertoires of these patients were then compared.

Treatment of any kind had been given to no patient before thyroid surgery. Study-wide results and limits: Reportedly, malignant thyroid tumors had significantly higher TCR beta diversity than benign nodules, in blood and tumor.

The chain has TRBV12-3 or TRBV12-4 and TRBJ2-7, with D tentatively TRBD1 (6 bases). Sequencing used blood. This clonotype originated in a female donor with papillary thyroid cancer or a benign thyroid nodule (not recorded which). Some clones in this sample may be carry-over from other donors' samples. CDR3 loop: CASSLRDIQGYEQYF. DNA for the CDR3: TGTGCCAGCAGTTTAAGGGACATCCAAGGATACGAGCAGTACTTC.